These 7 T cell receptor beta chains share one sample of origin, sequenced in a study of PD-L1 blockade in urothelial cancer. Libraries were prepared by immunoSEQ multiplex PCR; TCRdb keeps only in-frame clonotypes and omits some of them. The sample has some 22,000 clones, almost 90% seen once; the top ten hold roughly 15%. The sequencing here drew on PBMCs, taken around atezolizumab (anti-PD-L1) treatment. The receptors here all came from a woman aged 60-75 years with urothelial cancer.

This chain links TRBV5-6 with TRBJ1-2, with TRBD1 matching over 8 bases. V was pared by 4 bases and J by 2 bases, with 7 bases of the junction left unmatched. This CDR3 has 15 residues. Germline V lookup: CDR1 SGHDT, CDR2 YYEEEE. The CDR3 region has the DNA TGTGCCAGCAGCAAAGGGACAGGACCGAACTATGGCTACACCTTC. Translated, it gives CASSKGTGPNYGYTF.

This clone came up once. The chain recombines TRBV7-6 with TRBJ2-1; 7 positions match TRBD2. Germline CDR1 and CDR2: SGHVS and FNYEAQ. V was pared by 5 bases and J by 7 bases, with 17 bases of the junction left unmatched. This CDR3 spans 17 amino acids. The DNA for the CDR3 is TGTGCCAGCAGCCTACAATCTAGCGGTCTCTTGGGGAATGAGCAGTTCTTC. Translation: CASSLQSSGLLGNEQFF.

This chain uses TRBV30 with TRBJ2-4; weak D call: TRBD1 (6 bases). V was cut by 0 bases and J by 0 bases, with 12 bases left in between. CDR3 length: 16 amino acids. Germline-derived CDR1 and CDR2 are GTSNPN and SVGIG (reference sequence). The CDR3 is CAWSVYGTLAKNIQYF. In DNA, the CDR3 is TGTGCCTGGAGTGTATATGGGACACTAGCCAAAAACATTCAGTACTTC.

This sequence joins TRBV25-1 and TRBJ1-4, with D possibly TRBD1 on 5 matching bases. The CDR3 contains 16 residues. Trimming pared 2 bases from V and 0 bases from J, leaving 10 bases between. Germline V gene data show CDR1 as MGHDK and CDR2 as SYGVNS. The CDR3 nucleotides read TGTGCCAGCAGTGAAGGGAGGGGTGCAACTAATGAAAAACTGTTTTTT. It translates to CASSEGRGATNEKLFF. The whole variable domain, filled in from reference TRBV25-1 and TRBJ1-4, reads EADIYQTPRYLVIGTGKKITLECSQTMGHDKMYWYQQDPGMELHLIHYSYGVNSTEKGDLSSESTVSRIRTEHFPLTLESARPSHTSQYLCASSEGRGATNEKLFFGSGTQLSVL.

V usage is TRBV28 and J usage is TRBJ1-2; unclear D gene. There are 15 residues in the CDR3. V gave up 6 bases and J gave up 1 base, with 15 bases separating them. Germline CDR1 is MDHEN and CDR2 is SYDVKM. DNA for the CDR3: TGTGCCAGCAGAACTCCCCGAGGGATTAACTATGGCTACACCTTC. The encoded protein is CASRTPRGINYGYTF.

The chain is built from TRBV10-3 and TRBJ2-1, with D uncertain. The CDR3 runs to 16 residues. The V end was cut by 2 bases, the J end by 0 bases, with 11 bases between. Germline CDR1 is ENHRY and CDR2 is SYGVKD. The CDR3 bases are TGTGCCATCAGTGAGCCGGCACAGAGCTCCTACAATGAGCAGTTCTTC. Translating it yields CAISEPAQSSYNEQFF.

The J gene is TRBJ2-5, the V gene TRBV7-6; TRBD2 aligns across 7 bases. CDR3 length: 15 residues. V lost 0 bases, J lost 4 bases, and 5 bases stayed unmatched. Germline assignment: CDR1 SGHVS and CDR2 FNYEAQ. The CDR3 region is CASSLAGGFRETQYF. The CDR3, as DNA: TGTGCCAGCAGCTTAGCGGGGGGGTTTCGAGAGACCCAGTACTTC.